This TCR beta chain was documented in a study of blood T cell repertoires in COVID-19. Study at large: COVID-19 samples collected from the United States, Italy and Spain covered acute and convalescent phases.

The repertoire was sequenced with immunoSEQ multiplex PCR; TCRdb's copy has only in-frame clones and lacks some. The data contain 400,000 to 450,000 clones, about 87% of them singletons. V lost 6 bases, J lost 6 bases, and 2 bases stayed unmatched. The CDR3 loop spans 12 amino acids. The rearrangement links TRBV12-3 or TRBV12-4 to TRBJ2-3; 8 bases align to TRBD2. The sample was peripheral blood. The TCR comes from a woman aged 45-60 years with COVID-19, enrolled during active disease. The CDR3 coding sequence is TGTGCCAGCAGGACGGGGGGGGATACGCAGTATTTT. Protein: CASRTGGDTQYF.